The 20 T cell receptor beta chains presented below share a single source sample, sequenced in a study of blood T cell repertoires in COVID-19. Assay used: immunoSEQ multiplex PCR; TCRdb lists only in-frame clones, some missing. This table has more than 300,000 clones, roughly 89% appearing once. Material: peripheral blood. The receptor source for this set is a woman aged 40-49 years with COVID-19, enrolled during active disease.

The gene calls are TRBV27 and TRBJ2-5; 13 bases match TRBD2. Germline assignment: CDR1 MNHEY and CDR2 SMNVEV (reference sequence). The CDR3 is 18 residues long. The trim removed 4 bases at V and 1 base at J, leaving 9 bases unmatched. Here the CDR3 reads CASSSLRRTSGGQETQYF. The CDR3 coding sequence is TGTGCCAGCAGTTCCCTTCGAAGGACTAGCGGGGGCCAAGAGACCCAGTACTTC.

The V call is TRBV27, the J call TRBJ2-1; the match to TRBD2 covers 11 bases. Per the germline V gene, CDR1 is MNHEY and CDR2 is SMNVEV (reference sequence). The ends lost 2 bases at V and 2 bases at J; junction bases unmatched: 8. CDR3 length: 18 residues. The CDR3 is CASSLPPLAGGPYNEQFF. Here the CDR3 DNA reads TGTGCCAGCAGTTTACCCCCCCTAGCGGGGGGACCCTACAATGAGCAGTTCTTC.

This chain uses TRBV28 with TRBJ1-5, with D possibly being TRBD1 (5 bases). CDR3 length: 15 residues. V gave up 6 bases and J gave up 3 bases, with 15 bases separating them. Germline CDR1 reads MDHEN; CDR2 reads SYDVKM. The CDR3 nucleotides are TGTGCCAGCAGACCTCTTCGGGGGTCCAATCAGCCCCAGCATTTT. This codes for CASRPLRGSNQPQHF. The full variable domain, completed using reference TRBV28 and TRBJ1-5, is DVKVTQSSRYLVKRTGEKVFLECVQDMDHENMFWYRQDPGLGLRLIYFSYDVKMKEKGDIPEGYSVSREKKERFSLILESASTNQTSMYLCASRPLRGSNQPQHFGDGTRLSIL.

The J gene is TRBJ2-7, the V gene TRBV6-2 or TRBV6-3; 12 bases map to TRBD2. Germline V CDR1 and CDR2: MNHEY, SVGEGT. With V trimmed by 4 bases and J by 5 bases, 6 bases remained unmatched. The CDR3 is made up of 15 amino acids. CDR3 amino acids: CASSSELAGGHEQYF. The CDR3 DNA follows: TGTGCCAGCAGTTCCGAACTAGCGGGAGGCCACGAGCAGTACTTC.

The chain employs TRBV5-6 and TRBJ1-1; D call uncertain. The CDR3 covers 15 residues. In germline, CDR1 is SGHDT, CDR2 YYEEEE. V was shortened by 7 bases and J by 6 bases, with 22 bases between the two germline ends. This chain's CDR3 is CASDREGLANPEAFF. In nucleotides, the CDR3 is TGTGCCAGCGACCGCGAGGGTCTGGCAAACCCTGAAGCTTTCTTT.

The chain uses TRBV12-3 or TRBV12-4 and TRBJ2-2; D is possibly TRBD2 (5 bases). The CDR3 is made up of 13 amino acids. Trimming stripped 6 bases from V and 4 bases from J, with 9 bases between. CDR3 sequence: CASRKRGTGELFF. The CDR3 nucleotides are TGTGCCAGCAGAAAACGGGGCACCGGGGAGCTGTTTTTT.

This clone has only one observation. CDR3 nucleotide sequence: TGTGCCATCAGTGAGTCAGGGGTTGGGAGGAATGAGCAGTTCTTC. It translates to CAISESGVGRNEQFF. The rearrangement uses TRBV10-3 and TRBJ2-1; possibly TRBD2 for D (6 bases). With 0 bases removed from V and 7 bases from J, the gap between germline ends came to 13 bases. The CDR3 consists of 15 residues. Germline lookup yields CDR1 ENHRY and CDR2 SYGVKD.

This clone was detected only a few times. The chain combines TRBV5-6 with TRBJ2-7; 7 bases map to TRBD1. CDR3 length: 14 residues. Per germline, CDR1 SGHDT and CDR2 YYEEEE. The J segment lost 2 bases and the V segment lost 6 bases, leaving 8 bases of the junction unmatched. The CDR3 DNA follows: TGTGCCAGCACTCAAAGACAGGGTGCCTACGAGCAGTACTTC. Its translation is CASTQRQGAYEQYF.

The sample holds one count of this clone. This chain links TRBV7-3 with TRBJ2-5, with 11 positions matching TRBD2. This CDR3 has 16 residues. The trim removed 1 base at V and 5 bases at J, leaving 6 bases unmatched. Germline V gene lookup returns CDR1 SGHTA and CDR2 FQGTGA. This CDR3 is CASSLRPLAGVETQYF. The CDR3 DNA reads TGTGCCAGCAGCTTAAGGCCACTAGCGGGGGTTGAGACCCAGTACTTC.

This sequence joins TRBV28 and TRBJ1-1, with D possibly matching TRBD1 (6 bases). The germline V and J ends were trimmed by 9 bases and 3 bases, with 17 bases remaining between them. CDR1 and CDR2 (germline): MDHEN, SYDVKM. CDR3 length: 14 residues. CDR3 in amino acids: CASGTTGGHTEAFF. The CDR3 region has the DNA TGTGCCAGTGGGACAACCGGGGGGCACACTGAAGCTTTCTTT.

The rearrangement uses TRBV19 and TRBJ2-3; 7 bases fit TRBD1. J was trimmed by 0 bases and V by 8 bases; bases with no gene match: 8. The germline CDR1 and CDR2 sequences are LNHDA and SQIVND (reference sequence). The CDR3 sequence is 15 residues long. CDR3 residues: CASSGTVTSTDTQYF. The CDR3 DNA reads TGTGCCAGTTCCGGGACAGTAACTAGCACAGATACGCAGTATTTT.

This chain connects TRBV28 to TRBJ1-1; D remains unclear. The CDR3 extends over 13 amino acids. Germline V gene lookup returns CDR1 MDHEN and CDR2 SYDVKM. V gave up 7 bases and J gave up 5 bases, with 14 bases separating them. This CDR3 is CASTRYRLTEAFF. The CDR3, as DNA: TGTGCCAGCACCCGATATCGGTTAACTGAAGCTTTCTTT. The full variable domain, rest sourced from reference TRBV28 and TRBJ1-1, is DVKVTQSSRYLVKRTGEKVFLECVQDMDHENMFWYRQDPGLGLRLIYFSYDVKMKEKGDIPEGYSVSREKKERFSLILESASTNQTSMYLCASTRYRLTEAFFGQGTRLTVV.

This chain links TRBV10-1 with TRBJ1-3, with a possible D match to TRBD1 (5 bases). Trimming pared 1 base from V and 2 bases from J, leaving 15 bases between. CDR1 and CDR2 (germline): WNHNN, SYGVQD (reference sequence). The CDR3 sequence is 17 residues long. The CDR3 nucleotides are TGCGCCAGCAGTGAGTTAAAGTCCGGGGGAACTGGAAACACCATATATTTT. Translation: CASSELKSGGTGNTIYF.

J is TRBJ2-7 and V is TRBV7-2; TRBD2 aligns across 13 bases. Unmatched junction bases numbered 2, after V lost 3 bases and J lost 6 bases. The germline V gene encodes CDR1 SGHTA and CDR2 FQGNSA. The CDR3 has 14 residues. This chain's CDR3 is CASSLTSGRSEQYF. For the CDR3, the DNA is TGTGCCAGCAGCTTGACTAGCGGGAGGAGCGAGCAGTACTTC. The variable domain in full, completed from reference TRBV7-2 and TRBJ2-7, reads GAGVSQSPSNKVTEKGKDVELRCDPISGHTALYWYRQSLGQGLEFLIYFQGNSAPDKSGLPSDRFSAERTGGSVSTLTIQRTQQEDSAVYLCASSLTSGRSEQYFGPGTRLTVT.

This chain uses TRBV5-1 with TRBJ2-7, with 9 bases lining up with TRBD2. The length of the CDR3 is 18 residues. V dropped 0 bases and J dropped 7; count of bases not matched to a gene: 17. Germline CDR1 SGHRS, CDR2 YFSETQ. CDR3 residues: CASSLGPRGSGGPKEQYF. In DNA form, the CDR3 reads TGCGCCAGCAGCTTGGGCCCGCGGGGGAGCGGGGGGCCGAAGGAGCAGTACTTC.

The chain has TRBV5-1 and TRBJ2-5; D is perhaps TRBD2 (5 bases). The CDR3 runs 16 residues. The V end lost 7 bases, the J end lost 5 bases, and 24 bases lay between the germline ends. Germline CDR1 SGHRS, CDR2 YFSETQ. The CDR3 loop reads CASQDSPGRGGETQYF. In DNA form, the CDR3 reads TGCGCCAGCCAGGACTCGCCGGGGAGAGGTGGGGAGACCCAGTACTTC.

The V and J genes are TRBV5-4 and TRBJ2-1; 7 bases fit TRBD1. CDR1 and CDR2 (germline): SGHNT, YYREEE (reference sequence). The J segment lost 7 bases and the V segment lost 0 bases, leaving 10 bases of the junction unmatched. This CDR3 is built from 16 residues. CDR3 sequence reads: CASSLDVGTAFNEQFF. CDR3 nucleotides: TGTGCCAGCAGCTTGGACGTAGGGACAGCATTTAATGAGCAGTTCTTC.

This rearrangement joins TRBV19 to TRBJ1-1, with D perhaps TRBD1 (6 bases). The CDR3 sequence is 15 residues long. Per germline, CDR1 LNHDA and CDR2 SQIVND (reference sequence). V was cut by 3 bases and J by 11 bases, with 22 bases left in between. CDR3 in DNA: TGTGCCAGTAGTATTTTGGGGGCGGCCGGCGGGAGGGCTTTCTTT. Protein product: CASSILGAAGGRAFF.

Only one count was recorded for this clone. V gene TRBV14 combines with J gene TRBJ2-4; 11 bases fit TRBD2. This CDR3 region has 16 residues. Germline V gene data show CDR1 as SGHDN and CDR2 as FVKESK. The ends lost 3 bases at V and 3 bases at J; junction bases unmatched: 4. The DNA of the CDR3 is TGTGCCAGCAGCCATAGCGGGAGGGCTGTCAAAAACATTCAGTACTTC. Translating it yields CASSHSGRAVKNIQYF.

This clone was observed a handful of times. V is TRBV28 and J is TRBJ1-3, with D uncertain. The germline CDR1 and CDR2 sequences are MDHEN and SYDVKM. The CDR3 has 16 amino acids. The V and J ends lost 6 bases and 0 bases respectively, with 15 bases between them. In nucleotides, the CDR3 is TGTGCCAGCAGACTGAGTGGCGGCTTCTCTGGAAACACCATATATTTT. Its translation is CASRLSGGFSGNTIYF.